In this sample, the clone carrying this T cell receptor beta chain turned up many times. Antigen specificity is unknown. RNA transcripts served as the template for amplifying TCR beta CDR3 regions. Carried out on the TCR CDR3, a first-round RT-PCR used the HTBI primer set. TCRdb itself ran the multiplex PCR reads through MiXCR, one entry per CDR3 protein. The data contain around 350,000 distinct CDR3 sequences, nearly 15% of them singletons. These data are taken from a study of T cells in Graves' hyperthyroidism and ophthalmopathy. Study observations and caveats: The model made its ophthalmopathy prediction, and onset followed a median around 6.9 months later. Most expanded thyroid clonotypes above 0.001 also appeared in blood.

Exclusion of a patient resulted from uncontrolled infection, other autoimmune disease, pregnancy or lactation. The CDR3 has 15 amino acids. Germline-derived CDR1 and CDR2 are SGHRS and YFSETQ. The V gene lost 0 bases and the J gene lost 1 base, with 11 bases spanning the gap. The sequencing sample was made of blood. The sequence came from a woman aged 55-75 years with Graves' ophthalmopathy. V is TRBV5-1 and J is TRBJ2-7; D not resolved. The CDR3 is CASSLGQALSYEQYF. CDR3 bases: TGCGCCAGCAGCTTGGGGCAGGCCCTTTCCTACGAGCAGTACTTC.